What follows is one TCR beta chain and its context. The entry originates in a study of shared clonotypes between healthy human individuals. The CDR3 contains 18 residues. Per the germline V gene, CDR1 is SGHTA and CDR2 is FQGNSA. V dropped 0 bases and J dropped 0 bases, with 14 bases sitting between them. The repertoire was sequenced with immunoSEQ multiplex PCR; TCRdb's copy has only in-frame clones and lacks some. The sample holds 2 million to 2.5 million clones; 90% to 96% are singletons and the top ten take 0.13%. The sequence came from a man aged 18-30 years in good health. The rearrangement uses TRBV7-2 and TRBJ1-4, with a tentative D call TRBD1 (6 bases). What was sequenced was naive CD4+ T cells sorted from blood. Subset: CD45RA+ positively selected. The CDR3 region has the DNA TGTGCCAGCAGCTTAGCGAGTAAGGGGGTCTCAACTAATGAAAAACTGTTTTTT. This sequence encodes CASSLASKGVSTNEKLFF.